A single sample is the source of the 23 T cell receptor beta chains below, sequenced in a study of T cell changes during pregnancy in multiple sclerosis. Profiled with immunoSEQ multiplex PCR; TCRdb holds only in-frame clones, not every one. The repertoire consists of roughly 40,000 clones, with 90% occurring once and the leading ten covering about 0.4%. The material was CD4+ T cells from peripheral blood mononuclear cells, obtained in the second trimester of pregnancy. The receptors shown here come from a female donor with multiple sclerosis, enrolled in a pregnancy study.

This clone was seen once. This chain connects TRBV11-3 to TRBJ1-1, with D unresolved. The length of the CDR3 is 13 residues. Germline CDR1 SGHNT, CDR2 YENEEA. Trimming left V 5 bases short and J 1 base short, with 8 bases between. The CDR3 DNA follows: TGTGCCAGCAGCCGGCGGGCGAACACTGAAGCTTTCTTT. Its protein product is CASSRRANTEAFF.

On this clone: Germline and junction disagree at one end, which may indicate a read error. The chain couples TRBV27 to TRBJ1-1; D is unclear. Germline V gene sequence: CDR1 MNHEY, CDR2 SMNVEV (reference sequence). This CDR3 region has 13 residues. The CDR3 spells CASSLKMNIEAFF. The CDR3 DNA sequence: TGTGCCAGCAGTTTGAAAATGAACATTGAAGCTTTCTTT.

V usage is TRBV14 and J usage is TRBJ2-1; no definite D call. This CDR3 spans 13 amino acids. Trimming removed 4 bases at V and 5 bases at J, with 9 bases between. Germline V gene data show CDR1 as SGHDN and CDR2 as FVKESK. The CDR3 sequence is CASSLHRNNEQFF. CDR3 nucleotide sequence: TGTGCCAGCAGCCTGCACAGAAACAATGAGCAGTTCTTC. The entire variable domain, with the rest obtained from reference TRBV14 and TRBJ2-1, is as follows: EAGVTQFPSHSVIEKGQTVTLRCDPISGHDNLYWYRRVMGKEIKFLLHFVKESKQDESGMPNNRFLAERTGGTYSTLKVQPAELEDSGVYFCASSLHRNNEQFFGPGTRLTVL.

V and J are TRBV11-2 and TRBJ1-5; 9 nucleotides match TRBD1. Germline CDR1 SGHAT, CDR2 FQNNGV. The V and J ends lost 5 bases and 6 bases, in that order; junction bases with no gene match: 5. The CDR3 has 14 amino acids. The CDR3 here is CASSAGTGIQPQHF. The CDR3, as DNA: TGTGCCAGCAGCGCAGGGACAGGGATTCAGCCCCAGCATTTT.

The chain carries TRBV7-2 and TRBJ2-1; 10 nucleotides match TRBD2. Germline lookup yields CDR1 SGHTA and CDR2 FQGNSA. The CDR3 runs to 14 residues. The V and J ends lost 6 bases and 8 bases, in that order; junction bases with no gene match: 7. CDR3 DNA sequence: TGTGCCAGCAGTAAAGCGGGGGGGCCCTATGAGCAGTTCTTC. Translating gives CASSKAGGPYEQFF.

V gene TRBV4-1 combines with J gene TRBJ2-1, with 7 nucleotides matching TRBD2. Looked up from germline, CDR1 is MGHRA and CDR2 is YSYEKL. Trimming removed 0 bases from V and 2 bases from J; junction bases left unmatched: 4. The CDR3 has 16 residues. In nucleotides, the CDR3 is TGCGCCAGCAGCCAAGAAGCAGCGGGAACCTACAATGAGCAGTTCTTC. The encoded protein is CASSQEAAGTYNEQFF.

This chain connects TRBV29-1 to TRBJ1-2, with TRBD1 matching 7 bases. CDR3 length: 13 amino acids. Germline V lookup: CDR1 SQVTM, CDR2 ANQGSEA. The V gene end was trimmed by 4 bases and the J gene end by 5 bases; junction bases not matched to a gene: 7. The CDR3 nucleotides are TGCAGCGTTGGCCCCGGACAGGCATATGGCTACACCTTC. It is translated as CSVGPGQAYGYTF.

The gene calls are TRBV5-1 and TRBJ2-7; TRBD1 agrees at 9 bases. With 1 base clipped from V and 6 bases from J, the junction kept 2 bases outside the gene matches. Looked up from germline, CDR1 is SGHRS and CDR2 is YFSETQ. CDR3 length equals 13 residues. The CDR3 loop is CASSLWTGVEQYF. CDR3 nucleotide sequence: TGCGCCAGCAGCTTGTGGACAGGGGTCGAGCAGTACTTC.

The chain employs TRBV5-1 and TRBJ2-3; 8 nucleotides align to TRBD1. V shed 4 bases, J shed 2 bases, and the junction held 12 bases outside the gene matches. CDR3 length equals 17 residues. Germline V gene lookup returns CDR1 SGHRS and CDR2 YFSETQ. Here the CDR3 reads CASSRNIRQGTTDTQYF. Here the CDR3 DNA reads TGCGCCAGCAGCCGGAATATACGACAGGGGACCACAGATACGCAGTATTTT.

The rearrangement uses TRBV2 and TRBJ2-5, with 7 bases aligning to TRBD1. Germline CDR1 reads SNHLY; CDR2 reads FYNNEI. V gave up 3 bases and J gave up 7 bases; unmatched junction bases: 8. CDR3 length equals 14 residues. The DNA for the CDR3 is TGTGCCAGCAGTGATCTTGGGACAGTATGGACCCAGTACTTC. Translated, it gives CASSDLGTVWTQYF.

The chain joins TRBV7-9 to TRBJ2-7, with 10 bases lining up with TRBD2. Per the germline V gene, CDR1 is SEHNR and CDR2 is FQNEAQ (reference sequence). The length of the CDR3 is 16 residues. After removal of 4 bases from V and 4 bases from J, the junction contained 10 bases not matched to a gene. In DNA, the CDR3 is TGTGCCAGCAGCTCCTGGAAAGCGGGGGGGCCTTACGAGCAGTACTTC. Protein: CASSSWKAGGPYEQYF.

The chain recombines TRBV11-2 with TRBJ2-2; maybe TRBD2 (6 bases). The germline V gene encodes CDR1 SGHAT and CDR2 FQNNGV. The CDR3 totals 15 residues. V was cut by 7 bases and J by 2 bases, with 14 bases left in between. The CDR3 DNA is TGTGCCAGCAAACCCTCTAGCGTAAACACCGGGGAGCTGTTTTTT. Its translation is CASKPSSVNTGELFF.

This sequence joins TRBV7-9 and TRBJ2-7; 7 bases fit TRBD1. CDR1 SEHNR and CDR2 FQNEAQ come from the germline V gene (reference sequence). V dropped 3 bases and J dropped 0; count of bases not matched to a gene: 2. This CDR3 has 14 residues. The CDR3 DNA follows: TGTGCCAGCAGCTTGGACAGGAGCTCCTACGAGCAGTACTTC. Translated: CASSLDRSSYEQYF.

This chain uses TRBV6-5 with TRBJ1-1, with TRBD1 matching 7 bases. In germline, CDR1 is MNHEY, CDR2 SVGAGI. The CDR3 sequence is 15 residues long. Trimming cost V 6 bases and J 4 bases; bases outside gene matches: 11. The CDR3 reads CASRRNDRVGTEAFF. CDR3 bases: TGTGCCAGCAGACGTAACGACAGGGTGGGCACTGAAGCTTTCTTT.

V usage is TRBV5-6 and J usage is TRBJ1-2; 8 positions match TRBD1. CDR3 length equals 16 residues. V trimming: 4 bases; J trimming: 4 bases; junction bases outside the gene matches: 12. Germline V CDR1 and CDR2: SGHDT, YYEEEE. This chain's CDR3 is CASSRTDRGEGYGYTF. The CDR3 DNA sequence: TGTGCCAGCAGCCGTACCGACAGGGGTGAGGGCTATGGCTACACCTTC.

This clone was counted a single time. J is TRBJ2-7 and V is TRBV19, with 9 bases identical to TRBD1. Unmatched junction bases numbered 7, after V lost 2 bases and J lost 2 bases. Germline-derived CDR1 and CDR2 are LNHDA and SQIVND (reference sequence). The CDR3 spans 16 residues. The CDR3: CASSITGTGYPYEQYF. The DNA of the CDR3 is TGTGCCAGTAGTATAACTGGGACAGGGTATCCCTACGAGCAGTACTTC.

V gene TRBV30 combines with J gene TRBJ2-6; D possibly corresponds to TRBD1 (5 bases). The germline V gene encodes CDR1 GTSNPN and CDR2 SVGIG (reference sequence). The CDR3 is 12 amino acids. The CDR3, as DNA: TGTGCGACAGACTCTGGGGCCAACGTCCTGACTTTC. Its protein product is CATDSGANVLTF.

The genes are TRBV6-5 and TRBJ2-1, with TRBD2 as a possible D gene (5 bases). Germline assignment: CDR1 MNHEY and CDR2 SVGAGI. The CDR3 has 14 amino acids. Trimming cost V 0 bases and J 8 bases, with 11 bases left between them. The CDR3 DNA sequence: TGTGCCAGCAGTTACTCCTACCGGCGGGATGAGCAGTTCTTC. Encoded protein: CASSYSYRRDEQFF.

The chain couples TRBV7-2 to TRBJ2-3, with 7 bases fitting TRBD2. This CDR3 region has 16 residues. Unmatched junction bases numbered 16, after V lost 7 bases and J lost 6 bases. Germline V CDR1 and CDR2: SGHTA, FQGNSA. The CDR3 sequence: CASTYSPAGVGDTQYF. CDR3 bases: TGTGCCAGCACCTACTCGCCCGCGGGGGTAGGGGATACGCAGTATTTT.

V and J are TRBV27 and TRBJ2-3; the D gene is possibly TRBD2 (6 bases). From germline, CDR1 is MNHEY and CDR2 SMNVEV (reference sequence). The CDR3 totals 16 residues. Trimming took 2 bases from V and 2 from J, leaving 14 bases between them. The CDR3 is CASSLGRTTFTDTQYF. The CDR3 DNA follows: TGTGCCAGCAGTTTAGGGAGGACCACGTTCACAGATACGCAGTATTTT.

V usage is TRBV6-5 and J usage is TRBJ1-1, with 7 bases aligning to TRBD1. J was trimmed by 3 bases and V by 0 bases; bases with no gene match: 4. Germline V gives CDR1 MNHEY, CDR2 SVGAGI. The CDR3 is 15 amino acids. Here the CDR3 DNA reads TGTGCCAGCAGTTACTCGATCAGGGGGGACACTGAAGCTTTCTTT. Amino acid sequence: CASSYSIRGDTEAFF.

J is TRBJ2-4 and V is TRBV19; 9 bases align to TRBD2. In germline, CDR1 is LNHDA, CDR2 SQIVND (reference sequence). J lost 0 bases, V lost 3 bases, and 9 bases had no gene match. This CDR3 is built from 18 residues. This chain's CDR3 is CASSIPLGLALAKNIQYF. The CDR3 bases are TGTGCCAGTAGTATCCCACTTGGACTAGCGTTAGCCAAAAACATTCAGTACTTC. The complete variable domain, with remaining parts taken from reference TRBV19 and TRBJ2-4, reads DGGITQSPKYLFRKEGQNVTLSCEQNLNHDAMYWYRQDPGQGLRLIYYSQIVNDFQKGDIAEGYSVSREKKESFPLTVTSAQKNPTAFYLCASSIPLGLALAKNIQYFGAGTRLSVL.

The V gene is TRBV11-1, the J gene TRBJ2-1; TRBD2 matches at 7 bases. CDR3 length: 13 residues. V shed 5 bases, J shed 11 bases, and the junction held 9 bases outside the gene matches. CDR1 and CDR2 (germline): SGHAT, FQDESV (reference sequence). This CDR3 is CASSLSREGKQFF. The DNA for the CDR3 is TGTGCCAGCAGCCTCTCCAGGGAGGGCAAGCAGTTCTTC.